The clone carrying this TCR beta chain was found many times. Antigen: not known. These data come from a study of T cells in Graves' hyperthyroidism and ophthalmopathy. Notes on the study in general: Ophthalmopathy prediction by the model preceded onset by a median about 6 months.

The CDR3 consists of 16 residues. Per the germline V gene, CDR1 is SGDLS and CDR2 is YYNGEE. J gave up 0 bases and V 4 bases, and 5 bases lay outside the gene matches. There were TCR beta CDR3 regions amplified from RNA transcripts. The HTBI primer set served for first-round RT-PCR of the TCR CDR3. TCRdb ran MiXCR on the multiplex PCR reads and lists one entry per CDR3 protein. The repertoire holds 560,000 or so distinct CDR3 sequences, about 20% seen once, with roughly 44% in the top ten. Each ophthalmopathy patient scored at least 3 on the Clinical Activity Score and at least 4 on NOSPECS grade, with duration under 3 months.

The origin of this receptor is a man aged 40-50 years with Graves' ophthalmopathy. What was sequenced was blood. The V call is TRBV9, the J call TRBJ2-1; 9 nucleotides match TRBD2. This CDR3 reads CASSSLSGGSYNEQFF. CDR3 DNA sequence: TGTGCCAGCAGCTCTCTTAGCGGGGGCTCCTACAATGAGCAGTTCTTC.